This T cell receptor beta chain emerged from a study of T cell repertoires in cytomegalovirus infection. This clonotype was observed at least ten times. Its antigen remains unidentified. Germline CDR1 and CDR2: SGHTA and FQGNSA. V lost 0 bases to trimming and J lost 0 bases, with 15 bases between them. This CDR3 is 19 amino acids long. TCRdb re-analysed the reads in MiXCR, keeping a single row per CDR3 protein. The table has some 270,000 distinct CDR3 sequences, 20% to 25% seen once. The specimen comprised cultured PBMCs, sampled from culture after CMV antigen stimulation. The receptor was derived from a human donor in good health (CMV status not recorded). Some clones in this sample may be carry-over from other donors' samples. The chain couples TRBV7-2 to TRBJ2-6; perhaps D is TRBD1 or TRBD2 (5 bases each). This CDR3 is CASSLAMPGSFSGANVLTF. CDR3 coding DNA: TGTGCCAGCAGCTTAGCGATGCCAGGGAGCTTCTCTGGGGCCAACGTCCTGACTTTC. Based on the CDR3 plus reference TRBV7-2 and TRBJ2-6, the full variable domain is GAGVSQSPSNKVTEKGKDVELRCDPISGHTALYWYRQSLGQGLEFLIYFQGNSAPDKSGLPSDRFSAERTGGSVSTLTIQRTQQEDSAVYLCASSLAMPGSFSGANVLTFGAGSRLTVL.